The 20 T cell receptor beta chains listed next were all sequenced from one sample in a study of blood T cell repertoires in COVID-19 (dated by TCRdb to 2018 to 2021). Library creation used the immunoSEQ multiplex PCR assay. As stored in TCRdb, this immuneACCESS dataset retains in-frame rearrangements with V and J assigned. A fraction of the clones does not appear; measured against another copy, unresolved V genes explain less than half of the discrepancy, and the remainder lacks a known reason. This sample lists about 210,000 clones; roughly 88% were detected once. Together, the top ten hold roughly 2.5% of the sample. Sequencing was done on a sample of PBMCs or T cells enriched from blood (not recorded which). The receptor set was obtained from a woman aged 40 to 50 with acute COVID-19.

The chain has TRBV4-3 and TRBJ2-4; 8 bases line up with TRBD1. Trimming at V came to 1 base and at J to 7 bases, leaving 3 bases not matched to a gene. This CDR3 spans 14 amino acids. The V gene's germline CDR1 is LGHNA and CDR2 YSLEER. The CDR3 here is CASSQGQGANIQYF. The CDR3 DNA reads as TGCGCCAGCAGCCAAGGGCAGGGGGCGAACATTCAGTACTTC.

The V and J genes are TRBV5-1 and TRBJ2-1, with 11 nucleotides matching TRBD1. Trimming took 4 bases from V and 5 from J; bases not matched to a gene: 5. Germline V lookup: CDR1 SGHRS, CDR2 YFSETQ. The CDR3 loop spans 15 amino acids. The CDR3 nucleotides are TGCGCCAGCAGCCCCGGGACAGGGGGGAACAATGAGCAGTTCTTC. It specifies CASSPGTGGNNEQFF.

This chain uses TRBV19 with TRBJ2-7; 9 bases align to TRBD1. Germline CDR1 is LNHDA and CDR2 is SQIVND (reference sequence). V lost 8 bases and J lost 7; bases outside the gene matches: 15. This CDR3 has 15 amino acids. The CDR3 loop is CASGPPLQGAGEQYF. CDR3 nucleotide sequence: TGTGCCAGTGGCCCACCTCTACAGGGGGCTGGAGAGCAGTACTTC.

This chain joins TRBV5-1 and TRBJ2-5; D perhaps matches TRBD2 (6 bases). This CDR3 region has 15 residues. Germline loops: CDR1 SGHRS, CDR2 YFSETQ. V was cut by 0 bases and J by 4 bases, with 13 bases left in between. The CDR3 region has the DNA TGCGCCAGCAGCTTGGGCGGGATCTTAGGAGAGACCCAGTACTTC. Translation: CASSLGGILGETQYF.

This chain links TRBV6-6 with TRBJ1-3, with TRBD1 matching over 7 bases. The CDR3 contains 16 residues. V shed 6 bases and J 4 bases; nucleotides not matched to a gene: 12. Germline CDR1 is MNHNY and CDR2 is SVGAGI (reference sequence). CDR3 coding DNA: TGTGCCAGCAGACCAACAGGGGTCTTAAGGGGAAACACCATATATTTT. This translates into CASRPTGVLRGNTIYF.

This clone was seen a single time. V usage is TRBV9 and J usage is TRBJ2-3; 7 bases align to TRBD2. The germline V gene encodes CDR1 SGDLS and CDR2 YYNGEE. This CDR3 contains 15 residues. The trim removed 0 bases at V and 4 bases at J, leaving 5 bases unmatched. This chain's CDR3 is CASSVDGGSADTQYF. In DNA form, the CDR3 reads TGTGCCAGCAGCGTAGACGGGGGGAGCGCAGATACGCAGTATTTT.

This clone has more than one count but fewer than ten. This chain uses TRBV7-2 with TRBJ1-4; D gene uncertain. In germline, CDR1 is SGHTA, CDR2 FQGNSA. The CDR3 sequence is 15 residues long. Trimming took 1 base from V and 10 from J, leaving 16 bases between them. The CDR3 sequence is CASSLVTEGRGKLFF. The CDR3 region has the DNA TGTGCCAGCAGCTTAGTAACCGAGGGTCGGGGAAAACTGTTTTTT.

The chain uses TRBV11-2 and TRBJ1-1; possibly TRBD1 for D (5 bases). Trimming took 3 bases from V and 4 from J, leaving 9 bases between them. The CDR3 has 13 amino acids. In germline, CDR1 is SGHAT, CDR2 FQNNGV. CDR3 in DNA: TGTGCCAGCAGCTTGACAGAAGCCACTGAAGCTTTCTTT. Its protein is CASSLTEATEAFF. Based on the CDR3 plus reference TRBV11-2 and TRBJ1-1, the full variable domain is EAGVAQSPRYKIIEKRQSVAFWCNPISGHATLYWYQQILGQGPKLLIQFQNNGVVDDSQLPKDRFSAERLKGVDSTLKIQPAKLEDSAVYLCASSLTEATEAFFGQGTRLTVV.

V is TRBV6-5 and J is TRBJ1-6, with D tentatively TRBD1 (5 bases). V lost 2 bases to trimming and J lost 8 bases, with 10 bases between them. CDR3 length equals 14 residues. The V gene's germline CDR1 is MNHEY and CDR2 SVGAGI. CDR3 in amino acids: CASSYGLRDSPLHF. CDR3 bases: TGTGCCAGCAGTTACGGGCTCAGGGATTCACCCCTCCACTTT.

The rearrangement links TRBV25-1 to TRBJ1-2, with no clear D. The germline V gene has CDR1 MGHDK and CDR2 SYGVNS. The germline V and J ends were trimmed by 3 bases and 6 bases, with 8 bases remaining between them. The CDR3 covers 12 residues. CDR3 nucleotide sequence: TGTGCCAGCAGTGACCGGTTAAATGGCTACACCTTC. Amino acid sequence: CASSDRLNGYTF.

The chain has TRBV5-1 and TRBJ2-1; TRBD2 matches 10 bases. CDR1 and CDR2 from the germline V gene are SGHRS and YFSETQ. V shed 2 bases, J shed 6 bases, and the junction held 5 bases outside the gene matches. The CDR3 runs 15 residues. This CDR3 is CASSFVLAGANEQFF. CDR3 nucleotide sequence: TGCGCCAGCAGCTTTGTGCTAGCGGGAGCCAATGAGCAGTTCTTC. Based on the CDR3 plus reference TRBV5-1 and TRBJ2-1, the full variable domain is KAGVTQTPRYLIKTRGQQVTLSCSPISGHRSVSWYQQTPGQGLQFLFEYFSETQRNKGNFPGRFSGRQFSNSRSEMNVSTLELGDSALYLCASSFVLAGANEQFFGPGTRLTVL.

Here the CDR3 DNA reads TGTGCCAGCTCACCTCAGGTGAGCCGTCTCTACGAGCAGTACTTC. Translation gives CASSPQVSRLYEQYF. V and J are TRBV18 and TRBJ2-7; D is unresolved. This CDR3 is 15 amino acids long. The germline CDR1 and CDR2 sequences are KGHSH and LQKENI. V was pared by 3 bases and J by 3 bases, with 15 bases between.

This clone appeared a single time. V gene TRBV10-1 combines with J gene TRBJ2-3, with 9 bases lining up with TRBD1. CDR1 and CDR2 from the germline V gene are WNHNN and SYGVQD (reference sequence). Germline trimming cut 8 bases from V and 2 bases from J; bases unmatched to any gene: 11. CDR3 length: 16 residues. The CDR3 protein is CASPQSGTGPTDTQYF. The DNA of the CDR3 is TGCGCCAGCCCCCAATCGGGGACAGGGCCCACAGATACGCAGTATTTT.

The CDR3 coding sequence is TGTGCCACCAGTGATTTAGGACTAGCGGGATTCACCGGGGAGCTGTTTTTT. Protein: CATSDLGLAGFTGELFF. J is TRBJ2-2 and V is TRBV24-1; 12 nucleotides match TRBD2. The V gene end was trimmed by 1 base and the J gene end by 4 bases; junction bases not matched to a gene: 3. The CDR3 has 17 amino acids. Looked up from germline, CDR1 is KGHDR and CDR2 is SFDVKD.

The chain links TRBV27 to TRBJ1-1; 9 bases align to TRBD1. CDR1 and CDR2 from the germline V gene are MNHEY and SMNVEV (reference sequence). The CDR3 covers 14 residues. V dropped 6 bases and J dropped 5; count of bases not matched to a gene: 7. The CDR3 coding sequence is TGTGCCAGCAGGCTACAGGGGGCAGGGACTGAAGCTTTCTTT. This codes for CASRLQGAGTEAFF.

In its sample, this clone was seen once. This rearrangement joins TRBV4-3 to TRBJ1-1; no clear D gene. CDR3 length equals 16 residues. Trimming removed 4 bases from V and 0 bases from J, with 15 bases in between. Germline V gives CDR1 LGHNA, CDR2 YSLEER. The CDR3 region is CASSRLGVGVNTEAFF. As DNA, the CDR3 is TGCGCCAGCAGCCGCCTAGGCGTGGGAGTGAACACTGAAGCTTTCTTT.

This chain uses TRBV5-1 with TRBJ2-3; the match to TRBD2 covers 10 bases. With V trimmed by 1 base and J by 1 base, 3 bases remained unmatched. Germline loops: CDR1 SGHRS, CDR2 YFSETQ. The CDR3 consists of 16 residues. The CDR3 DNA follows: TGCGCCAGCAGCTTGACTAGCGGGAAGGGCACAGATACGCAGTATTTT. It yields the protein CASSLTSGKGTDTQYF.

V gene TRBV30 combines with J gene TRBJ1-6; D is uncertain. Germline V gives CDR1 GTSNPN, CDR2 SVGIG (reference sequence). Trimming stripped 1 base from V and 5 bases from J, with 6 bases between. CDR3 length equals 13 residues. This CDR3 is CAWSGANNSPLHF. CDR3 coding DNA: TGTGCCTGGAGTGGGGCCAATAATTCACCCCTCCACTTT.

In its sample, this clone was seen a few times. Written as DNA, the CDR3 is TGCAGCGGTATTGGGACAGCCTATGGCTACACCTTC. It codes for CSGIGTAYGYTF. This chain links TRBV29-1 with TRBJ1-2; 7 nucleotides match TRBD1. In germline, CDR1 is SQVTM, CDR2 ANQGSEA. V lost 7 bases, J lost 4 bases, and 6 bases stayed unmatched. The CDR3 totals 12 residues.

The chain's CDR3 is CASSRGATYEQYF. CDR3 DNA sequence: TGTGCCAGCAGTCGGGGGGCAACCTACGAGCAGTACTTC. The chain recombines TRBV27 with TRBJ2-7, with D possibly TRBD2 on 7 matching bases. Germline-derived CDR1 and CDR2 are MNHEY and SMNVEV (reference sequence). The CDR3 consists of 13 residues. V lost 5 bases to trimming and J lost 2 bases, with 10 bases between them.